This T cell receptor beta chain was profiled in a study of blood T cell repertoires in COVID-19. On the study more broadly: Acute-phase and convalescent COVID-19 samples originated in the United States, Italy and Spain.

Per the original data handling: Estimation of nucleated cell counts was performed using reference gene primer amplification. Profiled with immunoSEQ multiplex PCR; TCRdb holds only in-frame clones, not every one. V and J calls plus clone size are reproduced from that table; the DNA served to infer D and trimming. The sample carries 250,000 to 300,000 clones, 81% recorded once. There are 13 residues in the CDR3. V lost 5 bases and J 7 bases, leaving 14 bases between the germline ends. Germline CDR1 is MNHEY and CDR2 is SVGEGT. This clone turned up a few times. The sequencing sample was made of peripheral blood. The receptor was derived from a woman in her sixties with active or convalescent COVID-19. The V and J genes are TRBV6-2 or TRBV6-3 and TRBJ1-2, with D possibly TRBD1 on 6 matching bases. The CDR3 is CASSTRTEGGYTF. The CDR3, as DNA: TGTGCCAGCAGTACCCGGACAGAGGGTGGCTACACCTTC.